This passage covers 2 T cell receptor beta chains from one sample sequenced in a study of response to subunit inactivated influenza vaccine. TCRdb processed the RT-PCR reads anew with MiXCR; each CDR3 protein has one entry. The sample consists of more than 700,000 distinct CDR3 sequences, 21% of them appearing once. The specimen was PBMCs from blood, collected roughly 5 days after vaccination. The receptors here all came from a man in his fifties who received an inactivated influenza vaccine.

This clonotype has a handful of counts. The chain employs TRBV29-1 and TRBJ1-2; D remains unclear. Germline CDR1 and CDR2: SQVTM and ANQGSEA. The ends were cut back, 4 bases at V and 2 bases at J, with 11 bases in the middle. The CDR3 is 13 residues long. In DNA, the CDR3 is TGCAGCGTTGGAGAGGGATTAAACTATGGCTACACCTTC. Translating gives CSVGEGLNYGYTF. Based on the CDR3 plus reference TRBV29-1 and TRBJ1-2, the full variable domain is SAVISQKPSRDICQRGTSLTIQCQVDSQVTMMFWYRQQPGQSLTLIATANQGSEATYESGFVIDKFPISRPNLTFSTLTVSNMSPEDSSIYLCSVGEGLNYGYTFGSGTRLTVV.

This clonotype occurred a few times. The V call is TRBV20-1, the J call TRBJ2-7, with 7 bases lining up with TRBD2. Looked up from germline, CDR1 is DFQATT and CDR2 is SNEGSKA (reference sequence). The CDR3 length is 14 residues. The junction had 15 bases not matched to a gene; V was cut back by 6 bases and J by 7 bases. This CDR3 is CSAPWAGVVGEQYF. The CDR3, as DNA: TGCAGTGCCCCATGGGCGGGAGTGGTTGGGGAGCAGTACTTC.